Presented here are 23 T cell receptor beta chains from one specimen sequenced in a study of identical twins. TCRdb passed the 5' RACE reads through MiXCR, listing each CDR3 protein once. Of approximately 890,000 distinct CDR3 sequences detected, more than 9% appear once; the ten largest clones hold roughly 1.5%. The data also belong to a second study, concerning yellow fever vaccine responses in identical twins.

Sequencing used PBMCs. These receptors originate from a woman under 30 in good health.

CDR3 loop: CASSDIVYNEQFF. The CDR3 region has the DNA TGTGCCAGCAGTGACATAGTCTACAATGAGCAGTTCTTC. V gene TRBV2 combines with J gene TRBJ2-1; no firm D call. This CDR3 spans 13 amino acids. CDR1 and CDR2 (germline): SNHLY, FYNNEI. Trimming left V 3 bases short and J 3 bases short, with 6 bases between.

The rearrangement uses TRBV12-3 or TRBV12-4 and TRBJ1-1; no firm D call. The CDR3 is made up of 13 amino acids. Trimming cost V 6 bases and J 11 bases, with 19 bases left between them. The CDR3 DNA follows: TGTGCCAGCAGCCGGACTGTAAAGATTGACGCTTTCTTT. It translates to CASSRTVKIDAFF.

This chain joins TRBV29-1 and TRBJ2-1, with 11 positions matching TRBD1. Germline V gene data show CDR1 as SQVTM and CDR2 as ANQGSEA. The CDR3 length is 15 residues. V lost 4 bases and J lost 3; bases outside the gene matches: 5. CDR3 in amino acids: CSVGRGQGVYNEQFF. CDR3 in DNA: TGCAGCGTTGGTCGGGGACAGGGGGTCTACAATGAGCAGTTCTTC.

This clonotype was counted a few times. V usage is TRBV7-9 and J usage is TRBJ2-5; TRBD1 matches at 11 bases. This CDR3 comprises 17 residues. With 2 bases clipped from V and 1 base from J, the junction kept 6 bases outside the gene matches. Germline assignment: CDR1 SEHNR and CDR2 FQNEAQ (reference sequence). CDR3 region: CASSLRGQGASQETQYF. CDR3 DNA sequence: TGTGCCAGCAGCTTACGTGGACAGGGGGCTTCCCAAGAGACCCAGTACTTC.

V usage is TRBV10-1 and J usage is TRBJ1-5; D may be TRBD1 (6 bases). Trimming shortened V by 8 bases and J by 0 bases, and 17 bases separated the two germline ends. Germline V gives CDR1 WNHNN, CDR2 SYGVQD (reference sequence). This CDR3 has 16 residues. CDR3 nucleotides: TGCGCCAGCCGGACAGACCTTTGTGATAGCAATCAGCCCCAGCATTTT. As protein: CASRTDLCDSNQPQHF.

CDR3 bases: TGTGCCAGCAGCTCCCCCTTCCGCACTGAAGCTTTCTTT. Its translation: CASSSPFRTEAFF. This chain uses TRBV28 with TRBJ1-1, with no clear D. Trimming removed 6 bases at V and 4 bases at J, with 12 bases between. There are 13 residues in the CDR3. Germline CDR1 is MDHEN and CDR2 is SYDVKM.

The CDR3 region is CASSRGRAEGHTIYF. The CDR3 coding sequence is TGTGCCAGCAGCCGAGGTCGGGCAGAAGGTCACACCATATATTTT. The chain joins TRBV12-3 or TRBV12-4 to TRBJ1-3; D remains ambiguous. The CDR3 spans 15 residues. Deletions cut 6 bases from V and 8 bases from J, with 20 bases between.

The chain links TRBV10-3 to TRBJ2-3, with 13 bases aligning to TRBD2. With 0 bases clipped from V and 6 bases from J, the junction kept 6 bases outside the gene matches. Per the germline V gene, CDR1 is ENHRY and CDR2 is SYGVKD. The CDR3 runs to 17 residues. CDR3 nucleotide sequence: TGTGCCATCAGTGAGTCAACTAGCGGGGGGGCCAAGGATACGCAGTATTTT. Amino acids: CAISESTSGGAKDTQYF.

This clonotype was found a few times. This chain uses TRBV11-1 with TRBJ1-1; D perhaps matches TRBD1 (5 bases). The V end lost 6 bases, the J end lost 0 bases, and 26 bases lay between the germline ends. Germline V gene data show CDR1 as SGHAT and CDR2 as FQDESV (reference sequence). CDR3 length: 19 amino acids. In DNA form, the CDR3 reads TGTGCCAGCAGGAATACTAACAGGAACAACCGACTCATGAACACTGAAGCTTTCTTT. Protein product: CASRNTNRNNRLMNTEAFF. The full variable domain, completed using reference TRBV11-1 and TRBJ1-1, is EAEVAQSPRYKITEKSQAVAFWCDPISGHATLYWYRQILGQGPELLVQFQDESVVDDSQLPKDRFSAERLKGVDSTLKIQPAELGDSAMYLCASRNTNRNNRLMNTEAFFGQGTRLTVV.

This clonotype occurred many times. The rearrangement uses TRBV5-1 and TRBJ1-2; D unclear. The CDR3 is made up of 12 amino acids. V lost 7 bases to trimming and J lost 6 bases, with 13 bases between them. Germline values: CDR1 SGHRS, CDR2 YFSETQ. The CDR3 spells CASLGQSDGYTF. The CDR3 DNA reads TGCGCCAGCCTGGGTCAGTCGGATGGCTACACCTTC.

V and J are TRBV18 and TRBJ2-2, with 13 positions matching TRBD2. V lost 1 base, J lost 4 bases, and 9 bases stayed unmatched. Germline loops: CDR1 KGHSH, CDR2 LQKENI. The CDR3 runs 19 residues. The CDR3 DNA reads TGTGCCAGCTCACCACAGGACTTAGGACTAGCGGGAGCCACCGGGGAGCTGTTTTTT. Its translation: CASSPQDLGLAGATGELFF.

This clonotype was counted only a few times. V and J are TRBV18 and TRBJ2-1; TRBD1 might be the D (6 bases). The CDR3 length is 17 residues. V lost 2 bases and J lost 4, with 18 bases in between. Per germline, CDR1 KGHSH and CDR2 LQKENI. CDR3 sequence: CASSPLDRPRVYNEQFF. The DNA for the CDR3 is TGTGCCAGCTCACCATTGGACAGACCGAGGGTATACAATGAGCAGTTCTTC. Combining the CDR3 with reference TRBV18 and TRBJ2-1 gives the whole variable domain NAGVMQNPRHLVRRRGQEARLRCSPMKGHSHVYWYRQLPEEGLKFMVYLQKENIIDESGMPKERFSAEFPKEGPSILRIQQVVRGDSAAYFCASSPLDRPRVYNEQFFGPGTRLTVL.

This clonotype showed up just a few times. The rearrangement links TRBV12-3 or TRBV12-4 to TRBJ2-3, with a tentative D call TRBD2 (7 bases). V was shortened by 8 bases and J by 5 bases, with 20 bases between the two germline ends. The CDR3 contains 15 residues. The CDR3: CASAPGGARLDTQYF. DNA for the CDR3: TGTGCCAGCGCCCCTGGGGGGGCGAGGTTAGATACGCAGTATTTT.

The CDR3 coding sequence is TGCGCCAGCAGGGGAGGGGGGGCCATAGACAATGAGCAGTTCTTC. It codes for CASRGGGAIDNEQFF. The genes are TRBV5-1 and TRBJ2-1, with D maybe TRBD2 (7 bases). The CDR3 covers 15 residues. Germline-derived CDR1 and CDR2 are SGHRS and YFSETQ. The V end was cut by 5 bases, the J end by 5 bases, with 17 bases between.

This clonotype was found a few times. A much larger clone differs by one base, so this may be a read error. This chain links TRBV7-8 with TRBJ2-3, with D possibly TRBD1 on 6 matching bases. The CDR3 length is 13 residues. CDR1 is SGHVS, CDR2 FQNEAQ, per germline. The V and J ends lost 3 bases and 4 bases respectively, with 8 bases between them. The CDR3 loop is CASSFGQSDTQYF. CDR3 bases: TGTGCCAGCAGCTTCGGACAGTCAGATACGCAGTATTTT.

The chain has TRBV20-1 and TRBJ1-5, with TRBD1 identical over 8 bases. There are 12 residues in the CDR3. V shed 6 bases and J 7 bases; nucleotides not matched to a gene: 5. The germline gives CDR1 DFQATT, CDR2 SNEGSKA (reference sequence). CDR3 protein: CSARGQEQPQHF. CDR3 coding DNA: TGCAGTGCGAGGGGACAGGAACAGCCCCAGCATTTT.

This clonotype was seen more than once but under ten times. CDR3 DNA: TGTGCTAGTGCCCTTAGGGGTGGGGAGACCCAGTACTTC. Amino acid sequence: CASALRGGETQYF. The rearrangement uses TRBV12-5 and TRBJ2-5; tentative D call: TRBD1 (5 bases). CDR3 size: 13 residues. Trimming took 7 bases from V and 5 from J, leaving 14 bases between them. Per the germline V gene, CDR1 is LGHNT and CDR2 is FRNRAP. Variable domain in full (rest from reference TRBV12-5 and TRBJ2-5): DARVTQTPRHKVTEMGQEVTMRCQPILGHNTVFWYRQTMMQGLELLAYFRNRAPLDDSGMPKDRFSAEMPDATLATLKIQPSEPRDSAVYFCASALRGGETQYFGPGTRLLVL.

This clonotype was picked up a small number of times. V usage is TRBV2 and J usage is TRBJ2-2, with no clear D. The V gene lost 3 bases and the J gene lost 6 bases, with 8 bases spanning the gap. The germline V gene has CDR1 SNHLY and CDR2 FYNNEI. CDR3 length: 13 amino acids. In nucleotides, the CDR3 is TGTGCCAGCAGTGATTGGTTTTCCGGGGAGCTGTTTTTT. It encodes CASSDWFSGELFF.

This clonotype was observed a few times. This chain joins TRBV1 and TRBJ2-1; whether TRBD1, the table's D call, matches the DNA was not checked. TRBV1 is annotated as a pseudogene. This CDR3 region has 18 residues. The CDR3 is CTSSQDPIAQGFDNEQFF. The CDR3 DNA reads TGCACCAGCAGCCAAGACCCAATCGCACAGGGTTTCGACAATGAGCAGTTCTTC.

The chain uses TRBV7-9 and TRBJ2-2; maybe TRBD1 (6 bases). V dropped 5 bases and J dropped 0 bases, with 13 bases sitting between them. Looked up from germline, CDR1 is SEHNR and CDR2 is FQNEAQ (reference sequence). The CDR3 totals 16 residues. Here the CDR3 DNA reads TGTGCCAGCAGCCTGAACAGGGTATCGAACACCGGGGAGCTGTTTTTT. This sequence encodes CASSLNRVSNTGELFF.

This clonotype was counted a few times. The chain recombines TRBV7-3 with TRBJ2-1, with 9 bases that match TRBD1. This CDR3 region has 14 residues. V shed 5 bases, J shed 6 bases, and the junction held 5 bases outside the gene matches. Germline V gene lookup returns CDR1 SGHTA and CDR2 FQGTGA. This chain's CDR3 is CASSRDRERNEQFF. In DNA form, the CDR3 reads TGTGCCAGCAGCCGGGACAGGGAGCGCAATGAGCAGTTCTTC.

CDR3 region: CASSVEELAGYNEQFF. The CDR3 nucleotides read TGTGCCAGCAGCGTAGAAGAACTAGCGGGCTACAATGAGCAGTTCTTC. The genes are TRBV9 and TRBJ2-1; 9 bases line up with TRBD2. V lost 0 bases and J lost 3; bases outside the gene matches: 4. The CDR3 contains 16 residues. Germline V gene lookup returns CDR1 SGDLS and CDR2 YYNGEE.

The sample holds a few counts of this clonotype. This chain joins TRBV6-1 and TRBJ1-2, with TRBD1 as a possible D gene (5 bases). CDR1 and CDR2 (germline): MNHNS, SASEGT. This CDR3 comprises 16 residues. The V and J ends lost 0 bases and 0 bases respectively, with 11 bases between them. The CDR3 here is CASSEAGQKPNYGYTF. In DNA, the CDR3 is TGTGCCAGCAGTGAAGCGGGGCAGAAGCCTAACTATGGCTACACCTTC.